This T cell receptor (beta chain) emerged from a study of blood T cell dynamics during melanoma immunotherapy (dated by TCRdb to 2020 to 2022). As for the study more broadly: The patients had metastatic melanoma and were given first-line pembrolizumab or nivolumab plus ipilimumab as standard of care in the United Kingdom. Consecutive patients formed a training cohort, and a further independent group of patients from the same centre was pooled into an external validation set. Peripheral T cell receptor repertoires of metastatic melanoma patients were profiled before and after one cycle of checkpoint inhibitor therapy to find early correlates of response. The research as a whole found: Of the sorted CD8+ subsets, TIE cells had both the highest clonality and the greatest similarity to cfDNA CDR3 sequences, which suggests active turnover converging on dominant clones. The study could not determine whether the T cell clones driving repertoire changes were melanoma-specific or reflected general immune activation. The relatively small sample size was acknowledged as potentially limiting generalization of the results.

The sample's time point label is to be understood as: week 3, after first cycle of checkpoint inhibitor. Blood samples were collected before treatment (T0) and at week 3 (W3), after the first cycle of checkpoint blockade. Except for a couple of patients with rapid clinical progression, response was assessed 12 weeks after the first infusion by RECIST 1.1; disease control meant complete response, partial response or stable disease. Patients were excluded for prior systemic cancer treatment, concomitant immunosuppressant therapy or synchronous other active malignancies. Sorted CD8+ memory and naive T cell subsets were sequenced at T0 and W3 from six patients, of whom three were progressing and three had disease control. Lymphoprep and SepMate tubes were used to isolate PBMC from blood, and red cell lysis was then performed. QIAamp DNA Blood Mini kits were used to extract DNA from PBMC and sorted T cell subsets. Before DNA extraction, CD8+ T cell subsets were live-sorted on a FACSAria III cytometer and then frozen. Fresh PBMC intended for flow cytometry were kept at 4 degrees C in PBS containing around 2% fetal bovine serum and were analyzed within 25 hours.

V is cut back by 1 base and J by 3 bases, with 0 bases in the junction unmatched. The germline V gene yields MNHEY for CDR1 and SVGAGI for CDR2. Reading from cysteine to phenylalanine, the CDR3 counts 15 amino acids. Only the CDR3 region is kept as DNA, spanning 45 bases read in frame from base 1. Details on this clone: The antigen this receptor binds is unknown. Base qualities are not provided; no much larger clone lies one nucleotide away.

For each sorted CD8+ T cell subset, the entire amount of extracted DNA went into the assay. TCR beta CDR3 sequences were amplified from genomic DNA using the immunoSEQ TCRb Assay kit according to manufacturer instructions. The KAPA Library Quantification Kit for Illumina platforms was used to quantify the pooled libraries by qPCR. Pooled libraries were sequenced on an Illumina NextSeq 500, clustered at 0.6-1.1 pM. Regarding the original processing steps: The TCR data were analyzed using immunoSEQ ANALYZER and the R LymphoSeq package. A rearrangement efficiency score was calculated as productive divided by the sum of productive and non-productive CDR3 sequences. Clonality was measured with the Gini coefficient and diversity with the Renyi index at alpha=1, compared pairwise between timepoints within each patient. Clonal relatedness, based on an edit distance of 3, and repertoire similarity, based on the Bhattacharyya coefficient, were both computed in LymphoSeq. To classify response, a linear discriminant analysis based on week-3 changes in clonality and diversity was built with the R MASS and caret packages. Drawn from immuneACCESS, this table holds only the in-frame rearrangements with V and J called that TCRdb kept. Clones are partly lost; checked studies trace under half to an unresolved V gene and leave the rest unexplained. The DNA was the basis for D and trimming; V, J and clone size are from that table. The sample contains around 16,000 clones, about 95% of them found a single time. The ten largest make up 0.2% to 0.25% of the sample.

This specimen was effector memory CD8+ T cells from blood, taken from a patient treated with checkpoint blockade. The chain was built from TRBV6-5 and TRBJ2-2; the junction holds 9 bases that match TRBD1. The TCR was taken from a human donor with melanoma. The DNA sequence is given as TGTGCCAGCAGTTACTGGACAGGGGACACCGGGGAGCTGTTTTTT. Translated, this gives CASSYWTGDTGELFF.